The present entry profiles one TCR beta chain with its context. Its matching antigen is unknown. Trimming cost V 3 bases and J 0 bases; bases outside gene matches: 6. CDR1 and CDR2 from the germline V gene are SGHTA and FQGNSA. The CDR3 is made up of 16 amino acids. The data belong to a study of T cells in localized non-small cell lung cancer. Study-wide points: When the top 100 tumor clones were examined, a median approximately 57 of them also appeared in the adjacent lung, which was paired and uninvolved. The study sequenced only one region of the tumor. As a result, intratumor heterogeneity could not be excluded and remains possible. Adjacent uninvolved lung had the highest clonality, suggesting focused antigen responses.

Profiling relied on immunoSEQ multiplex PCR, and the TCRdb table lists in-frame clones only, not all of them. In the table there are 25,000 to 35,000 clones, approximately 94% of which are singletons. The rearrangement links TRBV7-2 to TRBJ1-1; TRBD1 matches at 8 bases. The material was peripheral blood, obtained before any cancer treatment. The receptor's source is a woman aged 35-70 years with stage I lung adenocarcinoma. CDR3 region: CASSLLRTGLNTEAFF. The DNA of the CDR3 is TGTGCCAGCAGCTTGCTCCGGACAGGGCTGAACACTGAAGCTTTCTTT.